This is a list of T cell receptor beta chains from one sample in a study of identical twins. Each CDR3 protein is one row after TCRdb ran MiXCR on the 5' RACE reads. The sample has over 550,000 distinct CDR3 sequences, 7.1% seen once; the top ten hold 1.6%. The sample also formed part of further work on yellow fever vaccine responses in identical twins.

The sequenced sample consisted of PBMCs. These receptors were collected from a woman between 18 and 30 years old in good health. Each CDR3 is given with its conserved first and last residue. The D gene is left open where the match is weak. The size entry is marked missing in some rows and otherwise reads once, few, many or a size class.

>-|TRBV7-6|TRBJ2-5|-
TGTGCCAGCAGCTCCTTGGTGGTGCAAAGTCAAGAGACCCAGTACTTC
CASSSLVVQSQETQYF
>few|TRBV3-1|TRBJ2-5|TRBD2
TGTGCCAGCAGCCAAGAGGAGCGGGGGAGACAAGAGACCCAGTACTTC
CASSQEERGRQETQYF
>many|TRBV7-9|TRBJ1-2|TRBD1
TGTGCCAGCAGCACGCGGGACAGCCATTTAGGCTACACCTTC
CASSTRDSHLGYTF
>few|TRBV14|TRBJ2-1|-
TGTGCCAGCAGCCGCTCGGGTGCTGAGCAGTTCTTC
CASSRSGAEQFF
>-|TRBV12-3/TRBV12-4|TRBJ2-5|-
TGTGCCCGCAGTTTTGGAGGGGTCTACAGGGATCCCCAAGAGACCCAGTACTTC
CARSFGGVYRDPQETQYF
>-|TRBV7-9|TRBJ2-1|TRBD2
TGTGCCAGCAGCTTAGTCACTAGCGGGACCTACAATGAGCAGTTCTTC
CASSLVTSGTYNEQFF
>few|TRBV12-3/TRBV12-4|TRBJ1-2|TRBD1
TGTGCCAGCAGCCCACAGGGGTCTGGCTATGGCTACACCTTC
CASSPQGSGYGYTF
>few|TRBV4-1|TRBJ2-7|TRBD2
TGCGCCAGCAGCCAAGGACTAGCGGGAGTCGTAGAGCAGTACTTC
CASSQGLAGVVEQYF
>-|TRBV6-6|TRBJ1-2|-
TGTGCCAGCAGTCCCGGCGGCATCTATGGCTACACCTTC
CASSPGGIYGYTF
>-|TRBV10-3|TRBJ1-2|-
TGTGCCATCACGGAGGGCAAGGCATATGGCTACACCTTC
CAITEGKAYGYTF
>-|TRBV29-1|TRBJ1-2|-
TGCAGCGTTGATGCGGGGGGTGAAGGCTACACCTTC
CSVDAGGEGYTF